These 17 T cell receptor beta chains came from one sample sequenced in a study of response to subunit inactivated influenza vaccine. TCRdb processed the RT-PCR reads anew with MiXCR; each CDR3 protein has one entry. The sample has roughly 650,000 distinct CDR3 sequences, about 15% seen once; the top ten hold 7.6%. The specimen was PBMCs from blood, collected roughly 15 days before vaccination. The receptors were sampled from a man in his fifties or sixties who received an inactivated influenza vaccine.

Concerning this clonotype itself: A single base separates this from a much larger clone, so it may be a read error. The rearrangement joins TRBV28 to TRBJ2-4, with D perhaps TRBD2 (5 bases). Germline CDR1 and CDR2: MDHEN and SYDVKM. This CDR3 has 16 amino acids. This CDR3 reads CASSLDEALAKNIQSF. For the CDR3, the DNA is TGTGCCAGCAGCCTGGATGAGGCCCTAGCCAAAAACATTCAGTCCTTC.

This clonotype came up a few times. This chain uses TRBV24-1 with TRBJ2-3, with D unclear. Germline-derived CDR1 and CDR2 are KGHDR and SFDVKD. V lost 4 bases to trimming and J lost 6 bases, with 10 bases between them. The CDR3 length is 13 residues. The CDR3 here is CATSDSGRDTQYF. CDR3 bases: TGTGCCACCAGTGACTCCGGACGGGATACGCAGTATTTT.

This clonotype has ten or more counts. The V gene is TRBV12-3 or TRBV12-4, the J gene TRBJ2-7, with 13 bases lining up with TRBD2. V shed 5 bases, J shed 6 bases, and the junction held 1 base outside the gene matches. The CDR3 sequence is 13 residues long. CDR3 DNA sequence: TGTGCCAGCAGTGGGACTAGCGGGATCGAGCAGTACTTC. Amino acids: CASSGTSGIEQYF.

This clonotype was observed at least ten times. V and J are TRBV5-1 and TRBJ2-3; 13 nucleotides agree with TRBD2. The CDR3 runs 17 residues. The germline gives CDR1 SGHRS, CDR2 YFSETQ. V dropped 4 bases and J dropped 1; count of bases not matched to a gene: 6. CDR3 protein: CASSRMTSGGRTDTQYF. The CDR3 nucleotides are TGCGCCAGCAGCAGGATGACTAGCGGGGGGCGCACAGATACGCAGTATTTT.

This clonotype was counted a few times. The chain recombines TRBV4-3 with TRBJ2-5; no clear D. The CDR3 length is 14 residues. The V end was cut by 4 bases, the J end by 3 bases, with 12 bases between. The germline gives CDR1 LGHNA, CDR2 YSLEER. The CDR3 nucleotides are TGCGCCAGCAGCCCCAGCTACTACAAAGAGACCCAGTACTTC. Protein: CASSPSYYKETQYF.

Ten or more counts support this clonotype. The chain is built from TRBV6-1 and TRBJ2-5; 9 bases agree with TRBD1. The CDR3 sequence is 14 residues long. Trimming removed 6 bases from V and 5 bases from J; junction bases left unmatched: 7. From germline, CDR1 is MNHNS and CDR2 SASEGT. This CDR3 reads CASRTTGGGETQYF. The CDR3 nucleotides read TGTGCCAGCAGAACCACAGGGGGCGGGGAGACCCAGTACTTC.

The genes are TRBV10-3 and TRBJ2-1; 8 nucleotides line up with TRBD2. Per germline, CDR1 ENHRY and CDR2 SYGVKD. With V trimmed by 4 bases and J by 0 bases, 8 bases remained unmatched. The CDR3 contains 17 residues. This CDR3 reads CAISGGSGRGSYNEQFF. The CDR3 DNA sequence: TGTGCCATCAGTGGGGGGAGCGGGAGAGGCTCCTACAATGAGCAGTTCTTC.

J is TRBJ2-1 and V is TRBV29-1, with TRBD2 as a possible D gene (6 bases). Germline values: CDR1 SQVTM, CDR2 ANQGSEA. Trimming cost V 7 bases and J 9 bases, with 16 bases left between them. CDR3 size: 12 residues. The CDR3 nucleotides are TGCAGCGCCGGCGGAGGGACCACTGAGCAGTTCTTC. Protein sequence: CSAGGGTTEQFF.

This clonotype occurred a few times. The junction differs from germline at one of its ends, possibly a read error. The chain links TRBV7-2 to TRBJ1-1, with 9 bases that match TRBD1. Germline V lookup: CDR1 SGHTA, CDR2 FQGNSA. The CDR3 totals 14 residues. The CDR3 DNA reads as TGTGCCAGCAGATTAGACAGGGGGAGTCCTGAAGCTTTCTTT. It is translated as CASRLDRGSPEAFF.

This clonotype was seen many times. The V call is TRBV6-5, the J call TRBJ1-5, with D maybe TRBD1 (5 bases). The CDR3 sequence is 15 residues long. Trimming removed 0 bases from V and 3 bases from J, with 9 bases in between. Germline CDR1 and CDR2: MNHEY and SVGAGI. The CDR3 nucleotides are TGTGCCAGCAGTTACTCCGGGACGGCCAATCAGCCCCAGCATTTT. As protein: CASSYSGTANQPQHF.

The V and J genes are TRBV20-1 and TRBJ2-7, with 9 bases identical to TRBD1. This CDR3 has 14 residues. After removal of 0 bases from V and 3 bases from J, the junction contained 3 bases not matched to a gene. Per germline, CDR1 DFQATT and CDR2 SNEGSKA (reference sequence). The CDR3: CSARDPGQGYEQYF. The CDR3 region has the DNA TGCAGTGCTAGAGATCCGGGACAGGGCTACGAGCAGTACTTC.

The V and J genes are TRBV27 and TRBJ2-1; 11 bases are shared with TRBD2. This CDR3 has 16 residues. Germline lookup yields CDR1 MNHEY and CDR2 SMNVEV (reference sequence). V was pared by 3 bases and J by 4 bases, with 5 bases of the junction left unmatched. The CDR3 protein is CASSFASGGNYNEQFF. In nucleotides, the CDR3 is TGTGCCAGCAGTTTTGCTAGCGGGGGGAATTACAATGAGCAGTTCTTC.

The chain joins TRBV11-2 to TRBJ2-2; D perhaps matches TRBD1 (5 bases). Deletions cut 3 bases from V and 6 bases from J, with 11 bases between. CDR1 is SGHAT and CDR2 is FQNNGV in the germline V gene. CDR3 length equals 14 residues. CDR3: CASSLTDTAGELFF. Written as DNA, the CDR3 is TGTGCCAGCAGCTTGACGGACACGGCCGGGGAGCTGTTTTTT. The full variable domain, in which reference TRBV11-2 and TRBJ2-2 provide the parts outside the CDR3, is EAGVAQSPRYKIIEKRQSVAFWCNPISGHATLYWYQQILGQGPKLLIQFQNNGVVDDSQLPKDRFSAERLKGVDSTLKIQPAKLEDSAVYLCASSLTDTAGELFFGEGSRLTVL.

The V gene is TRBV12-3 or TRBV12-4, the J gene TRBJ2-7; 8 positions match TRBD1. CDR3 length equals 13 residues. V gave up 7 bases and J gave up 0 bases; unmatched junction bases: 2. This CDR3 reads CASTGQGSYEQYF. The DNA of the CDR3 is TGTGCCAGCACAGGACAGGGCTCCTACGAGCAGTACTTC.

This clonotype was observed a few times. The chain couples TRBV20-1 to TRBJ1-6; a weak D match, TRBD1 (5 bases). Trimming shortened V by 3 bases and J by 7 bases, and 10 bases separated the two germline ends. From germline, CDR1 is DFQATT and CDR2 SNEGSKA (reference sequence). This CDR3 spans 13 amino acids. CDR3 in DNA: TGCAGTGCTAGCGGGGCCCGAAATTCACCCCTCCACTTT. Encoded protein: CSASGARNSPLHF.

The chain employs TRBV27 and TRBJ2-5; D ambiguous. The V end lost 4 bases, the J end lost 2 bases, and 8 bases lay between the germline ends. Per the germline V gene, CDR1 is MNHEY and CDR2 is SMNVEV (reference sequence). This CDR3 has 13 residues. The CDR3 loop is CASSSLWQETQYF. As DNA, the CDR3 is TGTGCCAGCAGTTCCCTTTGGCAAGAGACCCAGTACTTC.

V usage is TRBV28 and J usage is TRBJ2-1, with 10 bases aligning to TRBD2. Germline assignment: CDR1 MDHEN and CDR2 SYDVKM. J lost 8 bases, V lost 3 bases, and 10 bases had no gene match. The CDR3 sequence is 16 residues long. The CDR3 nucleotides are TGTGCCAGCAGTTTTCTAGCGGGAGTTCGAGACCATGAGCAGTTCTTC. Translation: CASSFLAGVRDHEQFF.